The entry below describes one T cell receptor beta chain. Its antigen is not identified. TCRdb used MiXCR to reprocess the reads, holding one entry per CDR3 protein. The sample contains under 450,000 distinct CDR3 sequences, nearly 35% of which appear only once. CDR1 and CDR2 (germline): MGHRA, YSYEKL. This CDR3 is built from 15 residues. Losses at the gene ends were 4 bases for V and 8 bases for J; bases not matched to a gene: 5. These data originate in a study of T cell repertoires in cytomegalovirus infection. Across the whole study: Both recently identified HLA-C-restricted and well-studied HLA-B-restricted CMV epitopes were used in the study. It can be stated that public TCR beta signatures indicated CMV infection as well as a matching HLA type.

General study results and limits: Clonotype analysis showed dominance of the ex vivo response by HLA-C-restricted CMV-specific TCR beta clonotypes. The cumulative frequency of public TCR beta families identified carriers of CMV plus the relevant HLA.

The chain carries TRBV4-1 and TRBJ2-1; TRBD2 matches at 13 bases. This TCR came from a human donor in good health (CMV status not recorded). Some clones in this sample may be carry-over from other donors' samples. The sample consisted of cultured PBMCs, taken from culture after CMV antigen stimulation. The DNA for the CDR3 is TGCGCCAGCAGCCGAGGACTAGCGGGAGTAGATGAGCAGTTCTTC. Translated: CASSRGLAGVDEQFF.